One and the same sample provided the 25 T cell receptor beta chains below, sequenced in a study of T-cell reconstitution after alpha-beta-depleted transplantation in children. Unique molecular identifiers were used in preparing the TCRbeta library. TCRdb analysed the PCR reads with MiXCR anew, one entry per CDR3 protein. The data hold 140,000 to 150,000 distinct CDR3 sequences, with roughly 8.8% observed a single time. Material: PBMCs, mostly from graft donor cells, obtained 180 days after TCRalphabeta/CD19-depleted stem cell transplant. The receptors derive from a female patient between 2 and 15 years old who had a stem cell transplant for congenital amegakaryocytic thrombocytopenia, so the T cells may come from the graft donor.

This clonotype came up many times. The chain couples TRBV12-3 or TRBV12-4 to TRBJ2-7, with 14 nucleotides matching TRBD2. The V and J ends lost 5 bases and 0 bases, in that order; junction bases with no gene match: 6. There are 17 residues in the CDR3. This CDR3 reads CASSGGLAGGLSYEQYF. Written as DNA, the CDR3 is TGTGCCAGCAGTGGAGGACTAGCGGGAGGCCTCTCCTACGAGCAGTACTTC.

This clonotype was counted only a few times. The chain recombines TRBV19 with TRBJ2-3, with 9 bases identical to TRBD2. The ends lost 1 base at V and 2 bases at J; junction bases unmatched: 4. Germline V gene data show CDR1 as LNHDA and CDR2 as SQIVND (reference sequence). This CDR3 is 16 amino acids long. CDR3 amino acids: CASSIALAGYTDTQYF. As DNA, the CDR3 is TGTGCCAGTAGTATAGCCCTAGCGGGGTACACAGATACGCAGTATTTT.

This chain connects TRBV2 to TRBJ2-5, with 8 bases identical to TRBD2. Germline CDR1 SNHLY, CDR2 FYNNEI. Trimming took 11 bases from V and 1 from J; bases not matched to a gene: 24. The CDR3 has 19 amino acids. The CDR3 bases are TGTGCCTGCACCCGAGTTACGATAGCGGGACCAAGAACCCAAGAGACCCAGTACTTC. Its translation is CACTRVTIAGPRTQETQYF.

This clonotype has at least ten counts. The chain carries TRBV9 and TRBJ2-7, with TRBD2 matching over 10 bases. There are 15 residues in the CDR3. Germline assignment: CDR1 SGDLS and CDR2 YYNGEE. V dropped 2 bases and J dropped 3; count of bases not matched to a gene: 5. The CDR3 DNA reads as TGTGCCAGCAGCGTCGGACTAGCGGCCAGCTACGAGCAGTACTTC. Its translation is CASSVGLAASYEQYF.

The chain combines TRBV4-1 with TRBJ1-5; perhaps TRBD1 as D (6 bases). This CDR3 contains 15 residues. The germline V and J ends were trimmed by 5 bases and 4 bases, with 15 bases remaining between them. Germline CDR1 is MGHRA and CDR2 is YSYEKL. In DNA, the CDR3 is TGCGCCAGCAGCAACCTAGGGGGGCCGAATCAGCCCCAGCATTTT. It translates to CASSNLGGPNQPQHF.

This clonotype showed up many times. V gene TRBV20-1 combines with J gene TRBJ1-1; possibly TRBD1 for D (6 bases). The V gene lost 6 bases and the J gene lost 5 bases, with 19 bases spanning the gap. Germline V gene sequence: CDR1 DFQATT, CDR2 SNEGSKA (reference sequence). The CDR3 consists of 14 residues. The CDR3 region has the DNA TGCAGTGCAAATCGGGCGGGGGCGAGAACTGAAGCTTTCTTT. Translated, it gives CSANRAGARTEAFF.

The table lists this clonotype with many counts. The chain recombines TRBV20-1 with TRBJ2-1, with 8 bases fitting TRBD2. The CDR3 covers 13 residues. The ends lost 4 bases at V and 5 bases at J; junction bases unmatched: 4. Looked up from germline, CDR1 is DFQATT and CDR2 is SNEGSKA (reference sequence). This chain's CDR3 is CSAMTGGDNEQFF. DNA for the CDR3: TGCAGTGCTATGACGGGAGGGGACAATGAGCAGTTCTTC.

This clonotype was seen many times. V gene TRBV11-2 combines with J gene TRBJ2-1; 11 bases match TRBD2. Germline V gene data show CDR1 as SGHAT and CDR2 as FQNNGV. The CDR3 spans 14 residues. The J segment lost 12 bases and the V segment lost 4 bases, leaving 8 bases of the junction unmatched. The CDR3 DNA is TGTGCCAGCAGCTCTGATACTAGCGGGAGTAGGCAGTTCTTC. It translates to CASSSDTSGSRQFF.

This clonotype has just a few counts. The rearrangement joins TRBV12-3 or TRBV12-4 to TRBJ2-7, with TRBD1 identical over 7 bases. Trimming at V came to 7 bases and at J to 7 bases, leaving 4 bases not matched to a gene. The CDR3 spans 11 residues. The CDR3, as DNA: TGTGCCAGCACGGGGACAGATGAGCAGTACTTC. Its translation: CASTGTDEQYF.

The sample holds one count of this clonotype. The V gene is TRBV5-4, the J gene TRBJ1-6; unclear D gene. The CDR3 runs to 16 residues. The germline gives CDR1 SGHNT, CDR2 YYREEE (reference sequence). V was shortened by 4 bases and J by 10 bases, with 21 bases between the two germline ends. The CDR3 sequence is CASSPDLSAAESPLHF. The DNA for the CDR3 is TGTGCCAGCAGCCCCGATTTGTCGGCGGCTGAATCACCCCTCCACTTT.

This clonotype was detected a few times. This chain connects TRBV27 to TRBJ2-2, with a tentative D call TRBD2 (6 bases). The V gene lost 6 bases and the J gene lost 0 bases, with 11 bases spanning the gap. The CDR3 totals 15 residues. Germline values: CDR1 MNHEY, CDR2 SMNVEV (reference sequence). The CDR3 DNA sequence: TGTGCCAGCAGCCTGGGACTGCCGAACACCGGGGAGCTGTTTTTT. Translated: CASSLGLPNTGELFF.

For this clonotype: This may arise from a read error, as a much more abundant clone is one base away. The chain carries TRBV7-2 and TRBJ2-5; D is perhaps TRBD1 or TRBD2 (5 bases each). The CDR3 extends over 16 amino acids. The germline gives CDR1 SGHTA, CDR2 FQGNSA. CDR3 nucleotide sequence: TGTGCCAGCAGCCCCAATTTAGCAGGGACCCACGAGACCGAGTACTTC. Residues: CASSPNLAGTHETEYF.

The rearrangement links TRBV28 to TRBJ2-7, with 7 positions matching TRBD2. The V gene's germline CDR1 is MDHEN and CDR2 SYDVKM. With V trimmed by 3 bases and J by 3 bases, 8 bases remained unmatched. The CDR3 loop spans 15 amino acids. The CDR3 here is CASSFPSGAYYEQYF. CDR3 DNA sequence: TGTGCCAGCAGTTTTCCTAGCGGAGCCTACTACGAGCAGTACTTC.

This clonotype was detected only a few times. J is TRBJ2-3 and V is TRBV4-1; D gene uncertain. This CDR3 comprises 16 residues. Per the germline V gene, CDR1 is MGHRA and CDR2 is YSYEKL. Between the trimmed V and J ends, which lost 4 bases and 0 bases, there was a span of 14 bases. CDR3 residues: CASSPQTLSSTDTQYF. In nucleotides, the CDR3 is TGCGCCAGCAGCCCCCAGACACTCTCTAGCACAGATACGCAGTATTTT.

At least ten counts were recorded for this clonotype. V gene TRBV28 combines with J gene TRBJ2-2; no clear D. The V gene's germline CDR1 is MDHEN and CDR2 SYDVKM. V dropped 0 bases and J dropped 4 bases, with 3 bases sitting between them. CDR3 length: 13 amino acids. The CDR3 DNA is TGTGCCAGCAGTTTATGGCGCACCGGGGAGCTGTTTTTT. This codes for CASSLWRTGELFF.

This clonotype occurred many times. This chain uses TRBV5-1 with TRBJ2-1; no reliable D call. CDR3 length: 13 residues. Trimming removed 0 bases at V and 7 bases at J, with 8 bases between. Germline lookup yields CDR1 SGHRS and CDR2 YFSETQ. CDR3: CASSLVAANEQFF. In nucleotides, the CDR3 is TGCGCCAGCAGCTTGGTGGCAGCAAATGAGCAGTTCTTC.

Turning to this clonotype: A read error is possible here, since a much larger clone lies one base away. V gene TRBV20-1 combines with J gene TRBJ2-7; D is tentatively TRBD1 or TRBD2 (5 bases each). V shed 6 bases and J shed 0 bases, with 15 bases lying between them. Germline loops: CDR1 DFQATT, CDR2 SNEGSKA (reference sequence). The CDR3 is 14 amino acids. CDR3 protein: CSARAGTSSYEQYF. The CDR3 region has the DNA TGCAGTGCCCGCGCAGGGACGAGCTCCTACGAGCAGTACTTC.

This clonotype was found many times. The genes are TRBV4-2 and TRBJ1-2, with unresolved D. Trimming left V 0 bases short and J 2 bases short, with 7 bases between. The germline V gene has CDR1 LGHNA and CDR2 YNFKEQ. This CDR3 region has 14 residues. Here the CDR3 reads CASSQEQTNYGYTF. Written as DNA, the CDR3 is TGTGCCAGCAGCCAAGAACAGACCAACTATGGCTACACCTTC.

This clonotype was observed at least ten times. The chain couples TRBV5-4 to TRBJ2-4; TRBD1 aligns across 11 bases. There are 16 residues in the CDR3. With 3 bases clipped from V and 6 bases from J, the junction kept 8 bases outside the gene matches. Per the germline V gene, CDR1 is SGHNT and CDR2 is YYREEE (reference sequence). DNA of the CDR3: TGTGCCAGCAGCTACCGGACAGGGGGCACACCAAACATTCAGTACTTC. Translated, it gives CASSYRTGGTPNIQYF.

There are a few counts of this clonotype. The gene calls are TRBV5-1 and TRBJ2-7, with D tentatively TRBD1 (6 bases). The CDR3 contains 15 residues. Trimming removed 2 bases at V and 6 bases at J, with 18 bases between. Germline lookup yields CDR1 SGHRS and CDR2 YFSETQ. The CDR3 DNA reads TGCGCCAGCAGCTTACAGGGTATCTCTAGTAGCGAGCAGTACTTC. The encoded protein is CASSLQGISSSEQYF.

This clonotype was found many times. The chain is built from TRBV29-1 and TRBJ2-1; 10 bases match TRBD2. Trimming removed 4 bases from V and 10 bases from J; junction bases left unmatched: 10. Germline V lookup: CDR1 SQVTM, CDR2 ANQGSEA. The CDR3 totals 14 residues. The DNA for the CDR3 is TGCAGCGTTGTTGGGCTAGCGGGAGTTTACGAGCAGTTCTTC. Translating it yields CSVVGLAGVYEQFF.

The table lists this clonotype with a few counts. The rearrangement joins TRBV5-1 to TRBJ2-3; D unresolved. Per the germline V gene, CDR1 is SGHRS and CDR2 is YFSETQ. V was pared by 1 base and J by 1 base, with 4 bases between. CDR3 length: 13 residues. The CDR3 here is CASSLMGTDTQYF. The CDR3 DNA reads TGCGCCAGCAGCTTGATGGGCACAGATACGCAGTATTTT.

Turning to this clonotype: A much larger clone differs from this one at a single base, so this may be a read error. The rearrangement links TRBV30 to TRBJ1-5; 10 nucleotides match TRBD1. CDR1 and CDR2 (germline): GTSNPN, SVGIG (reference sequence). The length of the CDR3 is 14 residues. Unmatched junction bases numbered 3, after V lost 2 bases and J lost 5 bases. CDR3 protein: CAWSPGQGDQPQHF. In nucleotides, the CDR3 is TGTGCCTGGAGTCCTGGACAGGGGGATCAGCCCCAGCATTTT.

This clonotype has a count of ten or more. The chain carries TRBV20-1 and TRBJ1-5; 7 nucleotides agree with TRBD1. This CDR3 spans 14 amino acids. J lost 0 bases, V lost 6 bases, and 5 bases had no gene match. Germline lookup yields CDR1 DFQATT and CDR2 SNEGSKA (reference sequence). This chain's CDR3 is CSAKTGNSNQPQHF. Here the CDR3 DNA reads TGCAGTGCCAAGACAGGGAATAGCAATCAGCCCCAGCATTTT.

The genes are TRBV14 and TRBJ2-7, with D possibly matching TRBD1 (5 bases). V lost 4 bases and J lost 6, with 13 bases in between. The CDR3 extends over 13 amino acids. Germline V lookup: CDR1 SGHDN, CDR2 FVKESK. For the CDR3, the DNA is TGTGCCAGCAGCCCAACAAGGCAGGGCGAGCAGTACTTC. It encodes CASSPTRQGEQYF. Using reference TRBV14 and TRBJ2-7 for the parts outside the CDR3, the full variable domain is EAGVTQFPSHSVIEKGQTVTLRCDPISGHDNLYWYRRVMGKEIKFLLHFVKESKQDESGMPNNRFLAERTGGTYSTLKVQPAELEDSGVYFCASSPTRQGEQYFGPGTRLTVT.